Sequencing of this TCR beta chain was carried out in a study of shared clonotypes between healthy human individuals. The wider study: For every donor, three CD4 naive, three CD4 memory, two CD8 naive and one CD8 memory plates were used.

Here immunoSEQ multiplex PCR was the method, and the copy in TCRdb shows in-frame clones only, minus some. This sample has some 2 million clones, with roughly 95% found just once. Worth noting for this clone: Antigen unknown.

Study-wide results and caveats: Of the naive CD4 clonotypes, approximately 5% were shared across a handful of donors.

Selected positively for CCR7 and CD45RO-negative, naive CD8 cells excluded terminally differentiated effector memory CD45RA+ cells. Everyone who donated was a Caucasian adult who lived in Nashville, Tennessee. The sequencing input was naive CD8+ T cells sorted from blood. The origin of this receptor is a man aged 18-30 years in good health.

This CDR3 reads CASSSRFGAYEQYF. Here the CDR3 DNA reads TGTGCCAGCAGTTCCCGTTTTGGGGCCTACGAGCAGTACTTC. The chain carries TRBV28 and TRBJ2-7; D gene unclear. Germline V gene data show CDR1 as MDHEN and CDR2 as SYDVKM. Trimming took 4 bases from V and 2 from J, leaving 12 bases between them. This CDR3 is built from 14 residues.